A single sample is the source of the 20 T cell receptor beta chains below, sequenced in a study of blood T cell repertoires in COVID-19. Produced via immunoSEQ multiplex PCR; TCRdb's table is partial and in-frame only. The sample lists 250,000 or so clones, roughly 80% occurring once. The sequenced sample consisted of PBMCs or T cells enriched from blood (not recorded which). The receptors originated from a man over 45 who had recovered from COVID-19.

The chain recombines TRBV7-2 with TRBJ1-5; D perhaps matches TRBD1 (6 bases). Germline V gene sequence: CDR1 SGHTA, CDR2 FQGNSA. The CDR3 extends over 15 amino acids. V lost 2 bases and J lost 9, with 17 bases in between. In DNA form, the CDR3 reads TGTGCCAGCAGCTTAAACGCTGGACAGTCGCGGCCCCAGCATTTT. It encodes CASSLNAGQSRPQHF. The full variable domain, its missing parts supplied by reference TRBV7-2 and TRBJ1-5, is GAGVSQSPSNKVTEKGKDVELRCDPISGHTALYWYRQSLGQGLEFLIYFQGNSAPDKSGLPSDRFSAERTGGSVSTLTIQRTQQEDSAVYLCASSLNAGQSRPQHFGDGTRLSIL.

The rearrangement joins TRBV5-4 to TRBJ2-2; D not resolved. Germline CDR1 is SGHNT and CDR2 is YYREEE (reference sequence). Trimming took off 2 bases at V and 5 bases at J, with 7 bases between the two ends. The CDR3 is 13 amino acids. The CDR3 DNA sequence: TGTGCCAGCAGCTTAACCGGGACCGGGGAGCTGTTTTTT. This gives the protein CASSLTGTGELFF. The complete variable domain, with remaining parts taken from reference TRBV5-4 and TRBJ2-2, reads ETGVTQSPTHLIKTRGQQVTLRCSSQSGHNTVSWYQQALGQGPQFIFQYYREEENGRGNFPPRFSGLQFPNYSSELNVNALELDDSALYLCASSLTGTGELFFGEGSRLTVL.

The chain links TRBV29-1 to TRBJ1-2, with TRBD1 as a possible D gene (6 bases). Germline V CDR1 and CDR2: SQVTM, ANQGSEA. The CDR3 covers 12 residues. Trimming took 7 bases from V and 4 from J, leaving 13 bases between them. The CDR3 spells CSGKQGVYGYTF. Here the CDR3 DNA reads TGCAGCGGTAAACAGGGTGTCTATGGCTACACCTTC.

This chain uses TRBV18 with TRBJ1-1; a weak D match, TRBD1 (5 bases). The CDR3 is 14 residues long. Germline loops: CDR1 KGHSH, CDR2 LQKENI. V was pared by 10 bases and J by 1 base, with 16 bases between. CDR3 loop: CATNRQGWNTEAFF. The CDR3 DNA sequence: TGTGCCACTAACCGCCAGGGTTGGAACACTGAAGCTTTCTTT.

The CDR3 sequence is CASSQIAGSSYNEQFF. The CDR3 DNA sequence: TGTGCCAGCAGCCAGATAGCGGGGAGCTCCTACAATGAGCAGTTCTTC. The rearrangement links TRBV14 to TRBJ2-1, with TRBD2 matching 8 bases. The germline gives CDR1 SGHDN, CDR2 FVKESK. CDR3 length equals 16 residues. Unmatched junction bases numbered 4, after V lost 3 bases and J lost 0 bases.

The chain uses TRBV25-1 and TRBJ1-1; 11 bases fit TRBD1. The length of the CDR3 is 14 residues. Germline CDR1 and CDR2: MGHDK and SYGVNS. With V trimmed by 5 bases and J by 4 bases, 3 bases remained unmatched. The CDR3 DNA is TGTGCCAGCAGTCACGGGACAGGGGGCACTGAAGCTTTCTTT. Protein product: CASSHGTGGTEAFF.

The rearrangement joins TRBV11-3 to TRBJ2-2; D might be TRBD1 (6 bases). V gave up 5 bases and J gave up 3 bases, with 13 bases separating them. The CDR3 sequence is 15 residues long. The V gene's germline CDR1 is SGHNT and CDR2 YENEEA. Written as DNA, the CDR3 is TGTGCCAGCAGCCCACCAGGGGTGGACACCGGGGAGCTGTTTTTT. It yields the protein CASSPPGVDTGELFF.

This chain uses TRBV19 with TRBJ1-5; D is possibly TRBD1 (6 bases). The CDR3 loop spans 18 amino acids. V was clipped by 5 bases and J by 2 bases, with 22 bases between them. Germline V gives CDR1 LNHDA, CDR2 SQIVND (reference sequence). The CDR3 DNA follows: TGTGCCAGTAGTTCAGACCCGGGACAATGGTCGGGCAATCAGCCCCAGCATTTT. This codes for CASSSDPGQWSGNQPQHF.

The genes are TRBV19 and TRBJ1-5, with D tentatively TRBD1 (5 bases). In germline, CDR1 is LNHDA, CDR2 SQIVND (reference sequence). This CDR3 comprises 17 residues. V was clipped by 5 bases and J by 3 bases, with 20 bases between them. CDR3 residues: CASSQGEWVGPNQPQHF. For the CDR3, the DNA is TGTGCCAGTAGTCAGGGTGAATGGGTCGGCCCCAATCAGCCCCAGCATTTT.

The rearrangement links TRBV6-5 to TRBJ2-7; TRBD2 agrees at 7 bases. This CDR3 region has 15 residues. J lost 8 bases, V lost 5 bases, and 15 bases had no gene match. Germline loops: CDR1 MNHEY, CDR2 SVGAGI. In nucleotides, the CDR3 is TGTGCCAGCAGTCCGCGACTAGCCCCTCCTGAAAAGCAGTACTTC. It is translated as CASSPRLAPPEKQYF.

Concerning this clone itself: Other nucleotide sequences from this sample produce the same CDR3. V and J are TRBV5-1 and TRBJ1-5; possible D gene TRBD1, 6 bases. Trimming cost V 0 bases and J 0 bases, with 7 bases left between them. The CDR3 loop spans 15 amino acids. CDR1 SGHRS and CDR2 YFSETQ come from the germline V gene. CDR3: CASSLEGDSNQPQHF. CDR3 nucleotide sequence: TGCGCCAGCAGCTTGGAGGGGGATAGCAATCAGCCCCAGCATTTT.

V gene TRBV5-4 combines with J gene TRBJ2-2, with 9 nucleotides matching TRBD1. V shed 5 bases, J shed 4 bases, and the junction held 6 bases outside the gene matches. This CDR3 comprises 15 residues. Germline CDR1 reads SGHNT; CDR2 reads YYREEE (reference sequence). CDR3 coding DNA: TGTGCCAGCAGATTCGGACAGGGGATCACCGGGGAGCTGTTTTTT. Protein: CASRFGQGITGELFF.

Only one count was recorded for this clone. The rearrangement links TRBV27 to TRBJ1-6; D might be TRBD1 (5 bases). Trimming cost V 2 bases and J 9 bases, with 11 bases left between them. The V gene's germline CDR1 is MNHEY and CDR2 SMNVEV (reference sequence). The CDR3 length is 14 residues. CDR3 region: CASSLGRGGSPLHF. The DNA of the CDR3 is TGTGCCAGCAGTTTAGGAAGGGGTGGTTCACCCCTCCACTTT.

J is TRBJ1-1 and V is TRBV5-5; TRBD1 is a possible D gene (6 bases). This CDR3 has 14 residues. V was trimmed by 1 base and J by 6 bases, leaving 13 bases between them. Germline V gene data show CDR1 as SGHKS and CDR2 as YYEKEE (reference sequence). The CDR3 DNA reads as TGTGCCAGCAGCTTGTACGGGGGGGCTTCTGAAGCTTTCTTT. This codes for CASSLYGGASEAFF. Variable domain in full (rest from reference TRBV5-5 and TRBJ1-1): DAGVTQSPTHLIKTRGQQVTLRCSPISGHKSVSWYQQVLGQGPQFIFQYYEKEERGRGNFPDRFSARQFPNYSSELNVNALLLGDSALYLCASSLYGGASEAFFGQGTRLTVV.

This chain uses TRBV12-5 with TRBJ1-4; TRBD1 agrees at 9 bases. From germline, CDR1 is LGHNT and CDR2 FRNRAP. The CDR3 totals 15 residues. After removal of 5 bases from V and 3 bases from J, the junction contained 4 bases not matched to a gene. In DNA, the CDR3 is TGTGCTAGTGGTCCGGGGACAGGGTCTAATGAAAAACTGTTTTTT. Translation: CASGPGTGSNEKLFF.

The rearrangement links TRBV27 to TRBJ1-1, with D maybe TRBD1 (5 bases). Germline CDR1 and CDR2: MNHEY and SMNVEV (reference sequence). The CDR3 loop spans 14 amino acids. With 4 bases removed from V and 6 bases from J, the gap between germline ends came to 15 bases. In DNA, the CDR3 is TGTGCCAGCAGTTCCTTTCAGGGTTCTGCTGAAGCTTTCTTT. Translated, it gives CASSSFQGSAEAFF.

The chain uses TRBV28 and TRBJ2-5; possible D gene TRBD2, 5 bases. V lost 2 bases and J 5 bases, leaving 9 bases between the germline ends. Germline V gene data show CDR1 as MDHEN and CDR2 as SYDVKM. There are 13 residues in the CDR3. The chain's CDR3 is CASSLAGHETQYF. The CDR3 nucleotides read TGTGCCAGCAGTTTAGCGGGCCACGAGACCCAGTACTTC.

The chain carries TRBV5-1 and TRBJ1-6; D perhaps matches TRBD1 (5 bases). With 3 bases removed from V and 8 bases from J, the gap between germline ends came to 18 bases. The CDR3 consists of 16 residues. Germline assignment: CDR1 SGHRS and CDR2 YFSETQ. The CDR3 spells CASSYQGGRGDSPLHF. Here the CDR3 DNA reads TGCGCCAGCAGCTATCAGGGCGGGAGAGGAGATTCACCCCTCCACTTT.

The chain is built from TRBV20-1 and TRBJ1-2; D perhaps matches TRBD1 (5 bases). The CDR3 length is 11 residues. Deletions cut 6 bases from V and 5 bases from J, with 10 bases between. Germline V gene lookup returns CDR1 DFQATT and CDR2 SNEGSKA (reference sequence). This chain's CDR3 is CSAWGGYGYTF. The CDR3, as DNA: TGCAGTGCGTGGGGGGGATATGGCTACACCTTC.

V is TRBV18 and J is TRBJ2-1; 10 bases are a match to TRBD2. V shed 3 bases, J shed 8 bases, and the junction held 10 bases outside the gene matches. Germline CDR1 reads KGHSH; CDR2 reads LQKENI. The CDR3 runs to 16 residues. DNA for the CDR3: TGTGCCAGCTCACCTCAGGTAGCGGGGGGTTTCGATGAGCAGTTCTTC. Encoded protein: CASSPQVAGGFDEQFF. Based on the CDR3 plus reference TRBV18 and TRBJ2-1, the full variable domain is NAGVMQNPRHLVRRRGQEARLRCSPMKGHSHVYWYRQLPEEGLKFMVYLQKENIIDESGMPKERFSAEFPKEGPSILRIQQVVRGDSAAYFCASSPQVAGGFDEQFFGPGTRLTVL.